These T cell receptor beta chains were read from a single sample in a study of T cell responses to AZD1222 COVID-19 vaccine. The assay was immunoSEQ multiplex PCR, and TCRdb's table has in-frame clones only and misses some. The sample records 95,000 to 100,000 clones, just over 90% being singletons. Sequences were derived from peripheral blood, sampled on day 0 of AZD1222 vaccination. The receptor source for this set is an adult in good health. The CDR3 runs from the conserved cysteine through the conserved F or W. D genes are given only for firm matches. Expanded clones get a size class; other rows say once, few or many, or leave the size out.

cdr3_nt cdr3_aa d_call clone_size j_call v_call
TGTGCCAGCAGCTCCCAAGGGGGGACTGAGAACACTGAAGCTTTCTTT CASSSQGGTENTEAFF - - TRBJ1-1 TRBV7-3
TGTGCCAGCAGCCAAGACGGTTCGGGAGGGGCGGCTTTCTTT CASSQDGSGGAAFF - - TRBJ1-1 TRBV3-1/TRBV3-2
TGCGCCAGCAGCTTGCGGGTGTCAGGAGTTGACGCCGGGGAGCTGTTTTTT CASSLRVSGVDAGELFF - once TRBJ2-2 TRBV5-1
TGCAGTGCTAGAGGATACTACGAGCAGTACTTC CSARGYYEQYF - - TRBJ2-7 TRBV20-1
TGTGCCAGCAGCGTCTTGGGCACCGGGGAGCTGTTTTTT CASSVLGTGELFF - - TRBJ2-2 TRBV9
TGTGCCAGCAGCCCTGCAGGGAATTCACCCCTCCACTTT CASSPAGNSPLHF - - TRBJ1-6 TRBV11-1
TGTGCCATCAGTGCCGGGACTAGCGGCACAGATACGCAGTATTTT CAISAGTSGTDTQYF TRBD2 - TRBJ2-3 TRBV10-3
TGTGCCAGCAGAACTGACGGACGGAACGTGTACACCTTC CASRTDGRNVYTF - - TRBJ1-2 TRBV6-4
TGTGCCTGGAGTGGTCCGGAGGAGCAGTACTTC CAWSGPEEQYF - - TRBJ2-7 TRBV30
TGTGCCAGCAGCCCCAATGGGCCCAGCACTGAAGCTTTCTTT CASSPNGPSTEAFF - - TRBJ1-1 TRBV4-2
TGTGCCAGCAGTGAAGACACAGCCACTGAAGCTTTCTTT CASSEDTATEAFF - - TRBJ1-1 TRBV2
TGTGCCAGTACCGCCGGTATTCAGGGGGACACTGAAGCTTTCTTT CASTAGIQGDTEAFF TRBD1 once TRBJ1-1 TRBV19
TGTGCCAGCAGCCAAGCAGAGGGGGCGGGTTCACCCCTCCACTTT CASSQAEGAGSPLHF TRBD1 - TRBJ1-6 TRBV3-1/TRBV3-2
TGTGCCAGCAGCTTCCCTAGCGGACTATACAATGAGCAGTTCTTC CASSFPSGLYNEQFF TRBD2 - TRBJ2-1 TRBV11-2
TGTGCCAGCAGGGCGGGACGCCTAGCTAACTATGGCTACACCTTC CASRAGRLANYGYTF - - TRBJ1-2 TRBV7-8
TGTGCCAGTAGTGTTAACACGGACATTCAGTACTTC CASSVNTDIQYF - - TRBJ2-4 TRBV19
TGCGCCAGCAGCCAAGATACGGGGAAGGTTGGGGGAAATTCACCCCTCCACTTT CASSQDTGKVGGNSPLHF - - TRBJ1-6 TRBV4-1
TGTGCCAGTGGAAAGAACTATGGCTACACCTTC CASGKNYGYTF - - TRBJ1-2 TRBV19
TGTGCCAGTAGTCCTCAGGGGACAAAGGATCAGCCCCAGCATTTT CASSPQGTKDQPQHF - few TRBJ1-5 TRBV19
TGTGCCAGCACCCTCGTTGGGAATAATGATTCACCCCTCCACTTT CASTLVGNNDSPLHF - once TRBJ1-6 TRBV28
TGCGCCAGCAGCCCAAGGACTAGCTCTCCCTACGAGCAGTACTTC CASSPRTSSPYEQYF TRBD2 - TRBJ2-7 TRBV5-1
TGTGCCAGCAGGCCAGGACAGTTCTATGGCTACACCTTC CASRPGQFYGYTF - - TRBJ1-2 TRBV6-5
TGTGCCAGCAGCTCTCGAGGGGATCCCTATGGCTACACCTTC CASSSRGDPYGYTF - - TRBJ1-2 TRBV11-2
TGTGCCAGCAGCCAAGAGGGACAGGGGGTAGATACGCAGTATTTT CASSQEGQGVDTQYF TRBD1 - TRBJ2-3 TRBV3-1/TRBV3-2
TGTGCCAGCAGCAAATGGGATCCTCCGTCCACAGATACGCAGTATTTT CASSKWDPPSTDTQYF - - TRBJ2-3 TRBV7-9
TGTGCCACCCCGTACCGGGACGGACGGAACACTGAAGCTTTCTTT CATPYRDGRNTEAFF - - TRBJ1-1 TRBV19
TGTGCCAGCAGTGAAGTGTCCGGATCCTACGAGCAGTACTTC CASSEVSGSYEQYF - - TRBJ2-7 TRBV2
TGTGCCAGCAGCCCCGGCCGGGGGACTAACAATGAGCAGTTCTTC CASSPGRGTNNEQFF TRBD2 - TRBJ2-1 TRBV7-2
TGCGCCAGCACAGCTGATACGACAGGAAGAGCTTTCTTT CASTADTTGRAFF - - TRBJ1-1 TRBV5-1
TGTGCCAGCAGCTTGGCGCGGGCTAGCACAGATACGCAGTATTTT CASSLARASTDTQYF - once TRBJ2-3 TRBV5-5
TGCGCCAGCAGCTTGGTGGAGACCCAGTACTTC CASSLVETQYF - - TRBJ2-5 TRBV5-1